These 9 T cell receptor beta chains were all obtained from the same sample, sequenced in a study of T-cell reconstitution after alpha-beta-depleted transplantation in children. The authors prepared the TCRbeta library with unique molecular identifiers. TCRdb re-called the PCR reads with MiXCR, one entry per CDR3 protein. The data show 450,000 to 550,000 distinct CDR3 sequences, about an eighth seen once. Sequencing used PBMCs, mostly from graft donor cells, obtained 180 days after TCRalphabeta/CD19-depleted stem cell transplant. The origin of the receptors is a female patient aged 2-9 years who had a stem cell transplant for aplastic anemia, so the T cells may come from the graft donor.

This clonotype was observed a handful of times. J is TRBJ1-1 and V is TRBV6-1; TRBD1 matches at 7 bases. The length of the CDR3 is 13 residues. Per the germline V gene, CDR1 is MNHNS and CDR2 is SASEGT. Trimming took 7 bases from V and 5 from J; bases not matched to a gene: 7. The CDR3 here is CASIETGRTEAFF. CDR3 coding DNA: TGTGCCAGCATCGAGACAGGGAGGACTGAAGCTTTCTTT.

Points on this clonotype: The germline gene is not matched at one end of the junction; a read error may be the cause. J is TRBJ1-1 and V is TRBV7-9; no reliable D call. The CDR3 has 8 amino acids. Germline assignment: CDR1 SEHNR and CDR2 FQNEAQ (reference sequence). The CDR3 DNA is TGTGCCAGCAGCCTCGAATCCTTT. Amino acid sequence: CASSLESF.

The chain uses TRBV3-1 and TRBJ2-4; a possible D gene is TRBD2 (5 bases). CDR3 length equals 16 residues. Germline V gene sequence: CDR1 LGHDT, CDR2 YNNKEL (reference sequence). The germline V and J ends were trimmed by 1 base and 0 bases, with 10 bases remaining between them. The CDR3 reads CASSQGGRIAKNIQYF. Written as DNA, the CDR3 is TGTGCCAGCAGCCAAGGAGGGAGAATAGCCAAAAACATTCAGTACTTC. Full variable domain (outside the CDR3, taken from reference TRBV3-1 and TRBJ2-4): DTAVSQTPKYLVTQMGNDKSIKCEQNLGHDTMYWYKQDSKKFLKIMFSYNNKELIINETVPNRFSPKSPDKAHLNLHINSLELGDSAVYFCASSQGGRIAKNIQYFGAGTRLSVL.

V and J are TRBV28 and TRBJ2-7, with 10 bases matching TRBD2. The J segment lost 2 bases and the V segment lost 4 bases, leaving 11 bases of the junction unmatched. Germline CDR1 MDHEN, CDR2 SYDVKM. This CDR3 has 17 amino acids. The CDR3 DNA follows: TGTGCCAGCAGTTCCTACCGGACTAGCGGTTCTCCCTACGAGCAGTACTTC. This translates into CASSSYRTSGSPYEQYF.

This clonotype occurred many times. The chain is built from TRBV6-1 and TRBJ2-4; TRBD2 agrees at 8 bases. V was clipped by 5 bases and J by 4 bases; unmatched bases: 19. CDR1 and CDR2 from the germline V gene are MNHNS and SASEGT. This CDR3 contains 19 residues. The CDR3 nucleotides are TGTGCCAGCAGTCCCCTCCATAGCGGGACAAGTGGGGTAAAAAACATTCAGTACTTC. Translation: CASSPLHSGTSGVKNIQYF.

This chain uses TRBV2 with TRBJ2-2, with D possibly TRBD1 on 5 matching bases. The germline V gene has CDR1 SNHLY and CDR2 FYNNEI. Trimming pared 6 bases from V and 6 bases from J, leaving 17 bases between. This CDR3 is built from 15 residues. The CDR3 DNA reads TGTGCCAGCAGCGCCCAGAGACAGATCCCCGGGGAGCTGTTTTTT. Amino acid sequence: CASSAQRQIPGELFF.

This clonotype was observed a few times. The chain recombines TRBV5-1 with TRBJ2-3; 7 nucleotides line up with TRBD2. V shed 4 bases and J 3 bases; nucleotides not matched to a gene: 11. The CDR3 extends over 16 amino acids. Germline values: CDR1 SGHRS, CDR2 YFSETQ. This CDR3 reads CASSQLAGRRTDTQYF. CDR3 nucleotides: TGCGCCAGCAGCCAACTCGCCGGGAGGAGGACAGATACGCAGTATTTT. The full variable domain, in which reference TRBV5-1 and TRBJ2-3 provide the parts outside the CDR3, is KAGVTQTPRYLIKTRGQQVTLSCSPISGHRSVSWYQQTPGQGLQFLFEYFSETQRNKGNFPGRFSGRQFSNSRSEMNVSTLELGDSALYLCASSQLAGRRTDTQYFGPGTRLTVL.

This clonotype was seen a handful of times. DNA for the CDR3: TGTGCCAGCAGCTTATCCGGAGACACAGATACGCAGTATTTT. It yields the protein CASSLSGDTDTQYF. The V gene is TRBV7-9, the J gene TRBJ2-3; no clear D. The CDR3 is 14 amino acids. The V end lost 2 bases, the J end lost 2 bases, and 8 bases lay between the germline ends. The V gene's germline CDR1 is SEHNR and CDR2 FQNEAQ (reference sequence).

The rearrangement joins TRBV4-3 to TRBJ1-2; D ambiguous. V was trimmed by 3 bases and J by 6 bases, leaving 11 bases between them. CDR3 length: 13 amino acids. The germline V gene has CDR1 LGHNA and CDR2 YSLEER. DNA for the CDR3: TGCGCCAGCAGCCAGGTGGGCAGCGATGGCTACACCTTC. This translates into CASSQVGSDGYTF.